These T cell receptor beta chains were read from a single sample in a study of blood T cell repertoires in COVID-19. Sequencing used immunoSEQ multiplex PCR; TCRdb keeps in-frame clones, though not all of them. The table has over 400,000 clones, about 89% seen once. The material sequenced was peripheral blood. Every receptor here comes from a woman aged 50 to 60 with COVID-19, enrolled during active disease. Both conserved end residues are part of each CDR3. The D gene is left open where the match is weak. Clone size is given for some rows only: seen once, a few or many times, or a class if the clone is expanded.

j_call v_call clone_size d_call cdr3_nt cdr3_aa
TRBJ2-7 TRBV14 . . TGTGCCAGCAGCGCGATCTACTACGAGCAGTACTTC CASSAIYYEQYF
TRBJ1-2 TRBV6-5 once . TGTGCCGCGTCCGATCGGGTCCCTACTAACTATGGCTACACCTTC CAASDRVPTNYGYTF
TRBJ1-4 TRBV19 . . TGTGCCAGTAGTGACACAGGGATAAATAATGAAAAACTGTTTTTT CASSDTGINNEKLFF
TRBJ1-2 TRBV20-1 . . TGCAGTACCTGGACAGTGGAGGGCTACACCTTC CSTWTVEGYTF
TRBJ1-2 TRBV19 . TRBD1 TGTGCCAGTAGTTGGGGACAGTCTAACTATGGCTACACCTTC CASSWGQSNYGYTF
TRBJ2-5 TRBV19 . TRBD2 TGTGCCCCCAGTAGCGGGGGACCTCAAGAGACCCAGTACTTC CAPSSGGPQETQYF
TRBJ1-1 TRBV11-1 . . TGTGCCAGCAGCTTGTGGGGGCAGGGCACTGAAGCTTTCTTT CASSLWGQGTEAFF
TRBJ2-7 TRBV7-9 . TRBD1 TGTGCCAGCAGGCGACAGGGAGCCTCCTACGAGCAGTACTTC CASRRQGASYEQYF
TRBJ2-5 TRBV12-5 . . TGTGCTAGTGGGAAGGGGGAGCAAGAGACCCAGTACTTC CASGKGEQETQYF
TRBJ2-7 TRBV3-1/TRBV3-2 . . TGTGCCAGCAGCCTTCAACAGGGACCCTACGAGCAGTACTTC CASSLQQGPYEQYF
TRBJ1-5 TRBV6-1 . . TGTGCCAGCAGACCACTTGGCGGGCCTAATCAGCCCCAGCATTTT CASRPLGGPNQPQHF
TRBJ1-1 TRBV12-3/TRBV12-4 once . TGTGCCAGCAGTAGGAGAGCTGAAGCTTTCTTT CASSRRAEAFF
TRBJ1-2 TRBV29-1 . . TGCAGCTCGGGGGGGGACATCTATGGCTACACCTTC CSSGGDIYGYTF
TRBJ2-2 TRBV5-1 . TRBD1 TGCGCCAGCAGCCTGGGGAGCAGGGGGCTCACCGGGGAGCTGTTTTTT CASSLGSRGLTGELFF
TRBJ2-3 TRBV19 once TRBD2 TGTGCCAGTAGTAGGGGCCAACTAGCGGCAGATACGCAGTATTTT CASSRGQLAADTQYF
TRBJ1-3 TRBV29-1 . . TGCAGCGTTGAAATGCGGGGGAGCTCTGGAAACACCATATATTTT CSVEMRGSSGNTIYF
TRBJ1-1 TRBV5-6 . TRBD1 TGTGCCAGCAGCCGGACCGACAGGGTCACTGAAGCTTTCTTT CASSRTDRVTEAFF
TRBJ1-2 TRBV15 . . TGTGCCACCAGCAGAGAGCAATCACACCTCAACTATGGCTACACCTTC CATSREQSHLNYGYTF
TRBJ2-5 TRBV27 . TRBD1 TGTGCCAGCAGGAGACAGGGGCAAGAGACCCAGTACTTC CASRRQGQETQYF
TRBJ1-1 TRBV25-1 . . TGTGCCAGCAGGGGCCCGAACACTGAAGCTTTCTTT CASRGPNTEAFF
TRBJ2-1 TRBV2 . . TGTGCCAGCAGATCACAGGGTTACAATGAGCAGTTCTTC CASRSQGYNEQFF
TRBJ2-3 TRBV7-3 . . TGTGCCAGCAGCTCTTCTAGCACAGATACGCAGTATTTT CASSSSSTDTQYF
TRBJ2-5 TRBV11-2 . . TGTGCCAGCAGCTACAACGGGGGACTTCAAGAGACCCAGTACTTC CASSYNGGLQETQYF
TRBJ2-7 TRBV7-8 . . TGTGCCAGCAGCTTACCCGGGATCTCCTACGAGCAGTACTTC CASSLPGISYEQYF